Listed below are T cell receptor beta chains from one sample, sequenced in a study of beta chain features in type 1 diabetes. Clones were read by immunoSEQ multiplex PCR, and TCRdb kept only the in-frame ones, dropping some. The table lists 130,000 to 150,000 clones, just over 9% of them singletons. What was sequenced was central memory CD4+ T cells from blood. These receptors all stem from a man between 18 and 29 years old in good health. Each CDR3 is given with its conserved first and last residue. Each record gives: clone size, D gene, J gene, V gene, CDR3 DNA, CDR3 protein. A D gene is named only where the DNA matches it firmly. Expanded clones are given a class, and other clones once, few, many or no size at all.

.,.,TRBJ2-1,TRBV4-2,TGTGCCAGCAGCTTACAGGGTTTGATGTACAATGAGCAGTTCTTC,CASSLQGLMYNEQFF
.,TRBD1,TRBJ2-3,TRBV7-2,TGTGCCAGCAGCTTAGGGTCCACGAGACAGGGCCGCACAGATACGCAGTATTTT,CASSLGSTRQGRTDTQYF
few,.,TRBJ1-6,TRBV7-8,TGTGCCAGCAGGTTGGGACAATATAATTCACCCCTCCACTTT,CASRLGQYNSPLHF
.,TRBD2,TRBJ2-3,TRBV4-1,TGCGCCAGCAGCACTAGGAGCGGGGGGGTCTCAGATACGCAGTATTTT,CASSTRSGGVSDTQYF
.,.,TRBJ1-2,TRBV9,TGTGCCAGCAGCGTAGAGGACAAGAACTATGGCTACACCTTC,CASSVEDKNYGYTF
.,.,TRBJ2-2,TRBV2,TGTGCCAGCAGTGGGCAGGCGAACACCGGGGAGCTGTTTTTT,CASSGQANTGELFF
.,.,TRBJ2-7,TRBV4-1,TGCGCCAGCAGCCAAGACACTCGGACTTCGAGTCCCTACGAGCAGTACTTC,CASSQDTRTSSPYEQYF
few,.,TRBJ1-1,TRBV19,TGTGCCAGTAGTATAGGGCAGGGGACGGAAGCTTTCTTT,CASSIGQGTEAFF
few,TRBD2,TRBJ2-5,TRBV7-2,TGTGCCAGCAGCTCACTAGCGGGGAGGGAGACCCAGTACTTC,CASSSLAGRETQYF
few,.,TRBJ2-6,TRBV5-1,TGCGCCAGCAGCTGGACAGTCGGTTCTGGGGCCAACGTCCTGACTTTC,CASSWTVGSGANVLTF
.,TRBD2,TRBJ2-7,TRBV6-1,TGTGCCAGCAGTTCCCAGCGGGGCCTCTCCTACGAGCAGTACTTC,CASSSQRGLSYEQYF
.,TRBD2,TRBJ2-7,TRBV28,TGTGCCAGCAGTCCCCGGACTAGCGGGGGCGCGGCCCAGTACTTC,CASSPRTSGGAAQYF
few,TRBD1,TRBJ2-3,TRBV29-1,TGCAGCGGGACGGGGACAGGTGGGACAGATACGCAGTATTTT,CSGTGTGGTDTQYF
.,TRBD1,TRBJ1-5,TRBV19,TGTGCCAGTAGTATTATGGACAGGGGCCTACCTCAGCCCCAGCATTTT,CASSIMDRGLPQPQHF
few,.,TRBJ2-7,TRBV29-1,TGCAGCGCCTGCTTGGCAAGTCCGACCTACGAGCAGTACTTC,CSACLASPTYEQYF
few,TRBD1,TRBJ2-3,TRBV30,TGTGCCGGACAGGCTTCCCTCGTCGATACGCAGTATTTT,CAGQASLVDTQYF
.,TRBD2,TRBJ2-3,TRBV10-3,TGTGCCATCAACCAAGCGGGGACCACAGATACGCAGTATTTT,CAINQAGTTDTQYF
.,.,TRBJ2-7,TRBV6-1,TGTGCCAGCAGCCCATGGGGGGTCTACGAGCAGTACTTC,CASSPWGVYEQYF
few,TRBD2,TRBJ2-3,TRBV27,TGTGCCAGCAGTTTATCGTTCCCAGCGGGGGGGCAGACAGATACGCAGTATTTT,CASSLSFPAGGQTDTQYF
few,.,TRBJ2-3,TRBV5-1,TGCGCCAGCAGCTCGGAACCGGGGGTTAGGACAGATACGCAGTATTTT,CASSSEPGVRTDTQYF
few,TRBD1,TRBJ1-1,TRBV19,TGTGCCAGTAGTGGTGACAGGGGGTACCACACTGAAGCTTTCTTT,CASSGDRGYHTEAFF
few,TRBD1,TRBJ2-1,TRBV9,TGTGCCAGCAGCGTAGTTTCACCGGGACAGGACTACAATGAGCAGTTCTTC,CASSVVSPGQDYNEQFF
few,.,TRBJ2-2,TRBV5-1,TGCGCCAGCAGGACAGATAACACCGGGGAGCTGTTTTTT,CASRTDNTGELFF
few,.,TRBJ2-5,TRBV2,TGTGCCAGCAGTGAAGCGCGGGCTACCTACCAAGAGACCCAGTACTTC,CASSEARATYQETQYF
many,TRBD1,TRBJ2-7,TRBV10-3,TGTGCCATCAGTTCGGGACAGGGGGCGAATGAGCAGTACTTC,CAISSGQGANEQYF
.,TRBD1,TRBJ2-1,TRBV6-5,TGTGCCAGCAGCTTGGACAGGTCCTACAATGAGCAGTTCTTC,CASSLDRSYNEQFF
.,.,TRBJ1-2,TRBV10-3,TGTGCCATCTATCGCACAGACTATGGCTACACCTTC,CAIYRTDYGYTF
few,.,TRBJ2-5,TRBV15,TGTGCCACCAGCAGGCGACAAGAGACCCAGTACTTC,CATSRRQETQYF
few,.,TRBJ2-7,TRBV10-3,TGTGCCATCAGTGAGGCGGGATCAGGAAGGCACGAGCAGTACTTC,CAISEAGSGRHEQYF
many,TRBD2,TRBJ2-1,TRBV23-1,TGCGCCAGCGGACTAACGCTAGCGGGGGGTCCTTACAATGAGCAGTTCTTC,CASGLTLAGGPYNEQFF
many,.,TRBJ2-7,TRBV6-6,TGTGCCACTTCGAGGGGGGAGCAGTACTTC,CATSRGEQYF
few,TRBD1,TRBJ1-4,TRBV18,TGTGCCAGCTCACGAGGACAGGGGGGTGAAAAACTGTTTTTT,CASSRGQGGEKLFF
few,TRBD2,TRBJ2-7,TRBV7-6,TGTGCCAGCAGCTCCGGACTAGCGGGGGGCCGGTACGAGCAGTACTTC,CASSSGLAGGRYEQYF
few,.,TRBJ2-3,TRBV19,TGTGCCAGTAGTATAGCCCAAGGGGGAGATACGCAGTATTTT,CASSIAQGGDTQYF
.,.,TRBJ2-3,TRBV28,TGTGCCAGCAGTACTCCGACAAGCACAGATACGCAGTATTTT,CASSTPTSTDTQYF
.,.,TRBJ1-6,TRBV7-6,TGTGCCAGCAGCTTAGAACTTAATTCACCCCTCCACTTT,CASSLELNSPLHF
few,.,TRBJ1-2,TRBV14,TGTGCCAGCAGCCAAGATCCTACCATCTATGGCTACACCTTC,CASSQDPTIYGYTF
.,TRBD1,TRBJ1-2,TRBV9,TGTGCCAGCAGCACAGGGGGGGCTTTCGACTATGGCTACACCTTC,CASSTGGAFDYGYTF
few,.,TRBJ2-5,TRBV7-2,TGTGCCAGCAGCTCCTTAAGGGGGACACAAGAGACCCAGTACTTC,CASSSLRGTQETQYF
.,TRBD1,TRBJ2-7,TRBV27,TGTGCCAGCAGTTCGGGACAGGGGTTAAGGGAGCAGTACTTC,CASSSGQGLREQYF
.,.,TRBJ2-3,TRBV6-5,TGTGCCAGCAGTTACGATGCGGGGAGTAGCACAGATACGCAGTATTTT,CASSYDAGSSTDTQYF
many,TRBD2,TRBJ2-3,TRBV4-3,TGCGCCAGCAGCCAAGATCGGACTAGCGGGGGCACAGATACGCAGTATTTT,CASSQDRTSGGTDTQYF